In its sample, the clone carrying this T cell receptor beta chain was seen many times. Its antigen is unidentified. The data were obtained in a study of T cells in Graves' hyperthyroidism and ophthalmopathy. TCR beta CDR3 region amplification was performed from RNA transcripts. RT-PCR in the first round (using the HTBI primer set) targeted the TCR CDR3. TCRdb re-derived calls from the multiplex PCR reads in MiXCR, one entry per CDR3 protein. The sample includes 550,000 to 800,000 distinct CDR3 sequences, about a sixth seen only once; the top ten take around 7.7%. Patients counted as stable if ophthalmopathy did not develop within 18 months. Trimming at V came to 4 bases and at J to 4 bases, leaving 7 bases not matched to a gene. The CDR3 runs 14 residues. Germline V gene lookup returns CDR1 SGHRS and CDR2 YFSETQ. Findings and limits, study-wide: Clonotypes that were expanded in thyroid above 0.001 mostly appeared in blood too.

The specimen was blood. V usage is TRBV5-1 and J usage is TRBJ2-5, with 7 positions matching TRBD2. The sequence was collected from a young man with Graves' hyperthyroidism. CDR3 coding DNA: TGCGCCAGCAGCATGGTTGGGGAGGGAGAGACCCAGTACTTC. Translated, it gives CASSMVGEGETQYF. Together with reference TRBV5-1 and TRBJ2-5, the CDR3 gives the full variable domain: KAGVTQTPRYLIKTRGQQVTLSCSPISGHRSVSWYQQTPGQGLQFLFEYFSETQRNKGNFPGRFSGRQFSNSRSEMNVSTLELGDSALYLCASSMVGEGETQYFGPGTRLLVL.